This paragraph reports one TCR beta chain. The sample holds one count of this clone. Its antigen remains unidentified. Base qualities are not provided; no much larger clone lies one nucleotide away. The record originates from a study of control samples from healthy donors and cancer patients (dated by TCRdb to the early 2020s). From the cysteine through the phenylalanine, the CDR3 covers 17 amino acids. The kept DNA is CDR3 alone, 51 bases in frame from the first base. According to the germline V gene, CDR1 reads SGHTA and CDR2 reads FQGTGA. V is reduced by 1 base and J by 0 bases, leaving a spacing of 13 bases between them. The method was the immunoSEQ multiplex PCR assay. Imported from immuneACCESS, the table was reduced by TCRdb to in-frame sequences with V and J called. These copies leave out some clones; in studies compared against another copy, an unresolved V gene accounts for under half, and the cause of the remainder is not known. This sample is represented by around 170,000 clones; 90% to 95% of them were singletons. The ten largest account for roughly 1.5% of the sample.

The sequence is built from TRBV7-3 and TRBJ2-1; the D region possibly corresponds to TRBD2 (5 bases align). Specimen: blood. This receptor was taken from a man aged 25-40 years in good health. This receptor has the CDR3 CASSLRASLGSYNEQFF. The nucleotides are TGTGCCAGCAGCTTAAGGGCTAGCTTAGGCTCCTACAATGAGCAGTTCTTC.